A single sample gave rise to the 23 T cell receptor beta chains below, sequenced in a study of blood T cell repertoires in COVID-19. Measured with immunoSEQ multiplex PCR; TCRdb has only the in-frame clones, and not every one. The sample yields about 410,000 clones, approximately 91% seen once. The specimen was peripheral blood. Receptor source: a woman aged 40 to 50 with COVID-19, enrolled during active disease.

The chain has TRBV7-8 and TRBJ1-1; TRBD1 aligns across 7 bases. The ends lost 2 bases at V and 6 bases at J; junction bases unmatched: 9. Germline V lookup: CDR1 SGHVS, CDR2 FQNEAQ. The CDR3 runs 15 residues. CDR3 amino acids: CASSLFEGARAEAFF. CDR3 DNA sequence: TGTGCCAGCAGCTTATTCGAGGGGGCGAGGGCTGAAGCTTTCTTT.

This chain links TRBV2 with TRBJ1-2; perhaps TRBD1 as D (6 bases). CDR1 and CDR2 from the germline V gene are SNHLY and FYNNEI. The CDR3 is made up of 15 amino acids. V dropped 4 bases and J dropped 3 bases, with 15 bases sitting between them. Here the CDR3 reads CASSVQGPADYGYTF. DNA of the CDR3: TGTGCCAGCAGTGTTCAGGGGCCGGCTGACTATGGCTACACCTTC.

The J gene is TRBJ1-5, the V gene TRBV5-8, with TRBD1 matching over 9 bases. The CDR3 spans 14 residues. With 5 bases clipped from V and 3 bases from J, the junction kept 3 bases outside the gene matches. Germline assignment: CDR1 SGHTS and CDR2 YDEGEE. Written as DNA, the CDR3 is TGTGCCAGCAGACACAGGGGGCTCAATCAGCCCCAGCATTTT. Translation: CASRHRGLNQPQHF.

This sequence joins TRBV3-1 (or the pseudogene TRBV3-2) and TRBJ1-1; D remains unclear. There are 13 residues in the CDR3. The germline V gene has CDR1 LGHDT and CDR2 YNNKEL (reference sequence). V lost 4 bases, J lost 3 bases, and 9 bases lay in between. CDR3 sequence: CASSPGIYTEAFF. DNA for the CDR3: TGTGCCAGCAGCCCCGGGATTTACACTGAAGCTTTCTTT.

The gene calls are TRBV29-1 and TRBJ1-3, with TRBD1 matching 7 bases. Germline CDR1 is SQVTM and CDR2 is ANQGSEA. The V and J ends lost 2 bases and 2 bases, in that order; junction bases with no gene match: 0. There are 13 residues in the CDR3. The CDR3 nucleotides are TGCAGCGTTGAAAGGGGGCCTGGAAACACCATATATTTT. It is translated as CSVERGPGNTIYF.

The CDR3 loop is CASSPGPGEAKNIQYF. Here the CDR3 DNA reads TGTGCCAGTAGCCCCGGGCCCGGGGAAGCCAAAAACATTCAGTACTTC. The V and J genes are TRBV19 and TRBJ2-4; perhaps TRBD2 as D (5 bases). This CDR3 region has 16 residues. V was pared by 6 bases and J by 0 bases, with 15 bases between. Per the germline V gene, CDR1 is LNHDA and CDR2 is SQIVND (reference sequence). Full variable domain (remainder filled in from reference TRBV19 and TRBJ2-4): DGGITQSPKYLFRKEGQNVTLSCEQNLNHDAMYWYRQDPGQGLRLIYYSQIVNDFQKGDIAEGYSVSREKKESFPLTVTSAQKNPTAFYLCASSPGPGEAKNIQYFGAGTRLSVL.

This chain uses TRBV27 with TRBJ1-1; TRBD1 is a possible D gene (6 bases). This CDR3 has 14 residues. The V gene lost 7 bases and the J gene lost 11 bases, with 23 bases spanning the gap. Germline V gives CDR1 MNHEY, CDR2 SMNVEV (reference sequence). CDR3 region: CASMVRTARSRAFF. The CDR3 region has the DNA TGTGCCAGCATGGTTAGGACAGCCAGATCGCGGGCTTTCTTT.

The chain combines TRBV28 with TRBJ1-2; D is possibly TRBD1 (6 bases). V gave up 7 bases and J gave up 0 bases, with 15 bases separating them. Germline loops: CDR1 MDHEN, CDR2 SYDVKM. CDR3 length: 15 amino acids. The CDR3 here is CASNLQGWANYGYTF. The CDR3 nucleotides read TGTGCCAGCAACCTACAGGGATGGGCTAACTATGGCTACACCTTC.

The chain combines TRBV12-1 with TRBJ2-3; the table's D call, TRBD2, was not checked against the DNA. TRBV12-1 is flagged as a pseudogene. This CDR3 comprises 16 residues. DNA of the CDR3: TGTGCCAGCAGCTTTGCTCGCGGGGGGAGCACAGATACGCAGTATTTT. Amino acid sequence: CASSFARGGSTDTQYF.

The J gene is TRBJ2-1, the V gene TRBV9, with 9 bases aligning to TRBD2. The length of the CDR3 is 14 residues. Germline assignment: CDR1 SGDLS and CDR2 YYNGEE. The junction had 3 bases not matched to a gene; V was cut back by 1 base and J by 7 bases. The CDR3 is CASSVIGLANEQFF. The CDR3 bases are TGTGCCAGCAGCGTAATCGGACTAGCGAATGAGCAGTTCTTC.

The chain carries TRBV9 and TRBJ1-4; maybe TRBD1 (5 bases). The V end lost 5 bases, the J end lost 4 bases, and 18 bases lay between the germline ends. The CDR3 has 16 residues. Germline lookup yields CDR1 SGDLS and CDR2 YYNGEE. The CDR3 sequence: CASSSRGGVVNEKLFF. CDR3 DNA sequence: TGTGCCAGCAGTAGTAGGGGCGGCGTAGTTAATGAAAAACTGTTTTTT.

The gene calls are TRBV4-1 and TRBJ1-6; 7 bases are shared with TRBD1. Losses at the gene ends were 2 bases for V and 7 bases for J; bases not matched to a gene: 14. Germline CDR1 MGHRA, CDR2 YSYEKL. This CDR3 contains 18 residues. The CDR3 region is CASSQQRLRTGENSPLHF. CDR3 DNA: TGCGCCAGCAGCCAACAACGTTTACGGACAGGTGAAAATTCACCCCTCCACTTT.

The chain uses TRBV19 and TRBJ1-6; TRBD1 agrees at 7 bases. This CDR3 is 14 amino acids long. Germline loops: CDR1 LNHDA, CDR2 SQIVND (reference sequence). The trim removed 3 bases at V and 10 bases at J, leaving 6 bases unmatched. The CDR3 region has the DNA TGTGCCAGTAGTATGCGACAGGGTTGGTCACCCCTCCACTTT. It is translated as CASSMRQGWSPLHF.

The chain combines TRBV19 with TRBJ2-1, with 7 bases lining up with TRBD1. The V gene's germline CDR1 is LNHDA and CDR2 SQIVND (reference sequence). There are 14 residues in the CDR3. V lost 5 bases, J lost 5 bases, and 6 bases stayed unmatched. The CDR3 DNA reads TGTGCCAGTAGTTCCGGGACAGTTAACAATGAGCAGTTCTTC. Protein product: CASSSGTVNNEQFF. The complete variable domain, with remaining parts taken from reference TRBV19 and TRBJ2-1, reads DGGITQSPKYLFRKEGQNVTLSCEQNLNHDAMYWYRQDPGQGLRLIYYSQIVNDFQKGDIAEGYSVSREKKESFPLTVTSAQKNPTAFYLCASSSGTVNNEQFFGPGTRLTVL.

This chain uses TRBV12-3 or TRBV12-4 with TRBJ1-2, with D hard to call. V lost 4 bases and J 8 bases, leaving 11 bases between the germline ends. The CDR3 contains 12 residues. This CDR3 is CASSSEMRGYTF. In nucleotides, the CDR3 is TGTGCCAGCAGTTCCGAGATGAGGGGCTACACCTTC.

The J gene is TRBJ2-7, the V gene TRBV27; TRBD2 matches 8 bases. In germline, CDR1 is MNHEY, CDR2 SMNVEV (reference sequence). Trimming at V came to 5 bases and at J to 3 bases, leaving 12 bases not matched to a gene. The length of the CDR3 is 16 residues. The DNA of the CDR3 is TGTGCCAGCAGTCAAACCCCCGGGACTAGTGTCTACGAGCAGTACTTC. Protein sequence: CASSQTPGTSVYEQYF.

V usage is TRBV28 and J usage is TRBJ2-3; 12 positions match TRBD2. The CDR3 spans 18 residues. The V and J ends lost 2 bases and 4 bases, in that order; junction bases with no gene match: 10. Per germline, CDR1 MDHEN and CDR2 SYDVKM. The CDR3, as DNA: TGTGCCAGCAGTTTAGAATCGGGACTAGCGGGCTCATCAGATACGCAGTATTTT. As protein: CASSLESGLAGSSDTQYF.

The chain recombines TRBV5-5 with TRBJ1-4; TRBD1 matches at 10 bases. Germline lookup yields CDR1 SGHKS and CDR2 YYEKEE (reference sequence). The CDR3 contains 16 residues. The junction had 8 bases not matched to a gene; V was cut back by 1 base and J by 8 bases. As DNA, the CDR3 is TGTGCCAGCAGCTTGTTTGGGACAGGGGAGGACGAAAAACTGTTTTTT. Encoded protein: CASSLFGTGEDEKLFF.

This chain links TRBV9 with TRBJ2-3; TRBD1 is a possible D gene (6 bases). V was clipped by 0 bases and J by 2 bases, with 13 bases between them. The CDR3 contains 16 residues. The germline CDR1 and CDR2 sequences are SGDLS and YYNGEE. CDR3 protein: CASSVGNRVLTDTQYF. As DNA, the CDR3 is TGTGCCAGCAGCGTAGGAAACAGGGTCCTCACAGATACGCAGTATTTT.

This clone was seen once. The chain recombines TRBV27 with TRBJ2-7, with 7 nucleotides matching TRBD1. Germline V gene sequence: CDR1 MNHEY, CDR2 SMNVEV (reference sequence). Germline trimming cut 3 bases from V and 10 bases from J; bases unmatched to any gene: 9. This CDR3 has 13 amino acids. The CDR3 spells CASSFSRGGHQYF. The CDR3 DNA follows: TGTGCCAGCAGTTTTTCAAGAGGGGGCCATCAGTACTTC.

The V and J genes are TRBV27 and TRBJ1-2; D gene ambiguous. V was cut by 5 bases and J by 2 bases, with 15 bases left in between. Germline loops: CDR1 MNHEY, CDR2 SMNVEV (reference sequence). The CDR3 has 15 residues. CDR3 coding DNA: TGTGCCAGCAGTCCAGCCGGCGGGCGAAACTATGGCTACACCTTC. This gives the protein CASSPAGGRNYGYTF.

This clone was recorded once. The V gene is TRBV27, the J gene TRBJ2-5; 11 positions agree with TRBD2. The V gene end was trimmed by 7 bases and the J gene end by 5 bases; junction bases not matched to a gene: 6. The CDR3 totals 14 residues. Per germline, CDR1 MNHEY and CDR2 SMNVEV (reference sequence). For the CDR3, the DNA is TGTGCCAGCAAAATAGCGGGGGGGCTCGAGACCCAGTACTTC. The encoded protein is CASKIAGGLETQYF.

The chain employs TRBV5-5 and TRBJ2-2; D unresolved. V was shortened by 4 bases and J by 6 bases, with 13 bases between the two germline ends. The CDR3 consists of 14 residues. Germline V CDR1 and CDR2: SGHKS, YYEKEE (reference sequence). DNA of the CDR3: TGTGCCAGCAGCCTCGGTGTATTAGCCGGGGAGCTGTTTTTT. It translates to CASSLGVLAGELFF.